This T cell receptor (beta chain) was retrieved from a study of shared clonotypes between healthy human individuals. Turning to the study itself: Contributing individuals were a couple of females and a few males aged 18 to 49.

The CDR3 loop spans 15 amino acids. J was trimmed by 1 base and V by 5 bases; bases with no gene match: 2. Germline CDR1 is SNHLY and CDR2 is FYNNEI. TCRdb's copy holds only in-frame clones and misses some; the assay was immunoSEQ multiplex PCR. The table shows around 450,000 clones, with more than 75% occurring only once. The sequence came from a woman aged 40 to 50 in good health. Some clones in this sample may be carry-over from other donors' samples. Sequenced: PBMCs. The V and J genes are TRBV2 and TRBJ2-2, with 9 bases lining up with TRBD2. The CDR3 nucleotides read TGTGCCAGCAGTCTAGCGGGGCGGAACACCGGGGAGCTGTTTTTT. Its translation: CASSLAGRNTGELFF. The variable domain in full, with the rest retrieved from reference TRBV2 and TRBJ2-2, is EPEVTQTPSHQVTQMGQEVILRCVPISNHLYFYWYRQILGQKVEFLVSFYNNEISEKSEIFDDQFSVERPDGSNFTLKIRSTKLEDSAMYFCASSLAGRNTGELFFGEGSRLTVL.